The 15 T cell receptor beta chains presented below share a single source sample, sequenced in a study of blood T cell repertoires in COVID-19. TCRdb's table, derived via immunoSEQ multiplex PCR, lists solely in-frame clones and lacks some. The table includes around 300,000 clones, 90% detected once. Sequencing input: peripheral blood. The receptor source for this set is a woman aged 30 to 39 with COVID-19, enrolled during active disease.

This clone was recorded once. The chain carries TRBV19 and TRBJ1-2; 10 nucleotides align to TRBD1. This CDR3 has 15 residues. From germline, CDR1 is LNHDA and CDR2 SQIVND (reference sequence). The junction had 9 bases not matched to a gene; V was cut back by 5 bases and J by 6 bases. CDR3 sequence: CASSSWTGGGNGYTF. The CDR3 coding sequence is TGTGCCAGTAGTTCCTGGACAGGGGGAGGAAATGGCTACACCTTC. Full variable domain (rest looked up from reference TRBV19 and TRBJ1-2): DGGITQSPKYLFRKEGQNVTLSCEQNLNHDAMYWYRQDPGQGLRLIYYSQIVNDFQKGDIAEGYSVSREKKESFPLTVTSAQKNPTAFYLCASSSWTGGGNGYTFGSGTRLTVV.

This clone came up once. The rearrangement uses TRBV30 and TRBJ2-7, with 7 bases identical to TRBD2. Looked up from germline, CDR1 is GTSNPN and CDR2 is SVGIG (reference sequence). This CDR3 region has 14 residues. Unmatched junction bases numbered 6, after V lost 1 base and J lost 3 bases. The CDR3 reads CAWSAGLADYEQYF. The CDR3 nucleotides are TGTGCCTGGAGTGCAGGTCTAGCGGACTACGAGCAGTACTTC. The whole variable domain, filled in from reference TRBV30 and TRBJ2-7, reads SQTIHQWPATLVQPVGSPLSLECTVEGTSNPNLYWYRQAAGRGLQLLFYSVGIGQISSEVPQNLSASRPQDRQFILSSKKLLLSDSGFYLCAWSAGLADYEQYFGPGTRLTVT.

This clone has just one count. The chain uses TRBV7-3 and TRBJ2-7; 7 bases are shared with TRBD2. CDR3 size: 13 residues. Losses at the gene ends were 5 bases for V and 6 bases for J; bases not matched to a gene: 7. CDR1 is SGHTA, CDR2 FQGTGA, per germline. The CDR3 is CASSPSSGGEQYF. Here the CDR3 DNA reads TGTGCCAGCAGCCCCTCGTCGGGAGGCGAGCAGTACTTC.

This clone showed up just once. This chain joins TRBV4-2 and TRBJ2-2, with TRBD1 identical over 9 bases. Looked up from germline, CDR1 is LGHNA and CDR2 is YNFKEQ. The CDR3 loop spans 15 amino acids. Unmatched junction bases numbered 5, after V lost 4 bases and J lost 5 bases. As DNA, the CDR3 is TGTGCCAGCAGCCCCGACAGGGGGAGAACCGGGGAGCTGTTTTTT. Protein sequence: CASSPDRGRTGELFF.

This chain uses TRBV19 with TRBJ2-1; 12 bases align to TRBD2. V shed 4 bases, J shed 2 bases, and the junction held 6 bases outside the gene matches. CDR3 length: 17 amino acids. CDR1 is LNHDA and CDR2 is SQIVND in the germline V gene (reference sequence). The DNA of the CDR3 is TGTGCCAGTAGTAATCTTAGGACTAGCGGGACCTACAATGAGCAGTTCTTC. Its translation: CASSNLRTSGTYNEQFF.

This chain links TRBV12-3 or TRBV12-4 with TRBJ1-2, with TRBD1 matching 10 bases. V trimming: 3 bases; J trimming: 7 bases; junction bases outside the gene matches: 2. The CDR3 is made up of 13 amino acids. CDR3 protein: CASSLRTGGGYTF. For the CDR3, the DNA is TGTGCCAGCAGTTTGAGGACAGGGGGTGGCTACACCTTC.

The chain carries TRBV10-1 and TRBJ2-1; a weak D match, TRBD2 (6 bases). The CDR3 sequence is 15 residues long. Germline values: CDR1 WNHNN, CDR2 SYGVQD (reference sequence). Trimming cost V 2 bases and J 7 bases, with 15 bases left between them. The CDR3 nucleotides read TGCGCCAGCAGTGAGGGGGGGAAGGGGAGGAATGAGCAGTTCTTC. This codes for CASSEGGKGRNEQFF.

This clone is a singleton in its sample. This chain joins TRBV6-6 and TRBJ2-3, with 7 bases that match TRBD2. The CDR3 has 15 amino acids. The J segment lost 4 bases and the V segment lost 5 bases, leaving 9 bases of the junction unmatched. The germline V gene encodes CDR1 MNHNY and CDR2 SVGAGI (reference sequence). The chain's CDR3 is CASSDSGRGADTQYF. The CDR3 bases are TGTGCCAGCAGTGATAGCGGGCGGGGCGCAGATACGCAGTATTTT.

The V call is TRBV2, the J call TRBJ2-5; D is uncertain. The V gene's germline CDR1 is SNHLY and CDR2 FYNNEI. CDR3 size: 12 residues. Trimming left V 4 bases short and J 5 bases short, with 8 bases between. Here the CDR3 DNA reads TGTGCCAGCAGTGCGGGTAGCGAGACCCAGTACTTC. Residues: CASSAGSETQYF.

V is TRBV20-1 and J is TRBJ2-3, with a tentative D call TRBD1 (6 bases). The CDR3 is 15 amino acids. The germline V gene encodes CDR1 DFQATT and CDR2 SNEGSKA (reference sequence). With 3 bases removed from V and 3 bases from J, the gap between germline ends came to 16 bases. The CDR3 spells CSASIGSQGTDTQYF. DNA for the CDR3: TGCAGTGCTAGTATCGGATCCCAGGGGACAGATACGCAGTATTTT.

The chain combines TRBV19 with TRBJ1-5, with a weak D call TRBD1 (5 bases). This CDR3 has 15 residues. CDR1 and CDR2 from the germline V gene are LNHDA and SQIVND (reference sequence). The ends were cut back, 3 bases at V and 7 bases at J, with 16 bases in the middle. The CDR3 coding sequence is TGTGCCAGTAGTATCTGGCAGGCCGGGGGGCAGCCCCAGCATTTT. Residues: CASSIWQAGGQPQHF.

The chain is built from TRBV9 and TRBJ1-6; D remains unclear. V was pared by 3 bases and J by 4 bases, with 17 bases between. The CDR3 length is 17 residues. Germline V lookup: CDR1 SGDLS, CDR2 YYNGEE. This CDR3 is CASSASGRGPYNSPLHF. CDR3 DNA: TGTGCCAGCAGCGCCTCCGGGCGAGGGCCTTATAATTCACCCCTCCACTTT.

The rearrangement uses TRBV7-9 and TRBJ2-7, with D perhaps TRBD2 (5 bases). Per germline, CDR1 SEHNR and CDR2 FQNEAQ (reference sequence). The V end lost 8 bases, the J end lost 6 bases, and 14 bases lay between the germline ends. The CDR3 spans 12 residues. CDR3 loop: CASGLALLEQYF. The CDR3 nucleotides read TGTGCCAGCGGGCTAGCTTTACTCGAGCAGTACTTC. Based on the CDR3 plus reference TRBV7-9 and TRBJ2-7, the full variable domain is DTGVSQNPRHKITKRGQNVTFRCDPISEHNRLYWYRQTLGQGPEFLTYFQNEAQLEKSRLLSDRFSAERPKGSFSTLEIQRTEQGDSAMYLCASGLALLEQYFGPGTRLTVT.

The chain has TRBV27 and TRBJ2-1; 8 positions agree with TRBD2. CDR1 and CDR2 (germline): MNHEY, SMNVEV (reference sequence). This CDR3 has 15 residues. The ends lost 0 bases at V and 6 bases at J; junction bases unmatched: 4. In DNA form, the CDR3 reads TGTGCCAGCAGTTTATCGCCAGCGGGAGCCAATGAGCAGTTCTTC. It codes for CASSLSPAGANEQFF.

The V gene is TRBV5-1, the J gene TRBJ1-1; TRBD1 matches at 10 bases. The CDR3 has 13 amino acids. Germline CDR1 reads SGHRS; CDR2 reads YFSETQ. V gave up 3 bases and J gave up 6 bases; unmatched junction bases: 2. The chain's CDR3 is CASSSGQGSEAFF. As DNA, the CDR3 is TGCGCCAGCAGCTCGGGACAGGGGTCTGAAGCTTTCTTT. The entire variable domain, with the rest obtained from reference TRBV5-1 and TRBJ1-1, is as follows: KAGVTQTPRYLIKTRGQQVTLSCSPISGHRSVSWYQQTPGQGLQFLFEYFSETQRNKGNFPGRFSGRQFSNSRSEMNVSTLELGDSALYLCASSSGQGSEAFFGQGTRLTVV.